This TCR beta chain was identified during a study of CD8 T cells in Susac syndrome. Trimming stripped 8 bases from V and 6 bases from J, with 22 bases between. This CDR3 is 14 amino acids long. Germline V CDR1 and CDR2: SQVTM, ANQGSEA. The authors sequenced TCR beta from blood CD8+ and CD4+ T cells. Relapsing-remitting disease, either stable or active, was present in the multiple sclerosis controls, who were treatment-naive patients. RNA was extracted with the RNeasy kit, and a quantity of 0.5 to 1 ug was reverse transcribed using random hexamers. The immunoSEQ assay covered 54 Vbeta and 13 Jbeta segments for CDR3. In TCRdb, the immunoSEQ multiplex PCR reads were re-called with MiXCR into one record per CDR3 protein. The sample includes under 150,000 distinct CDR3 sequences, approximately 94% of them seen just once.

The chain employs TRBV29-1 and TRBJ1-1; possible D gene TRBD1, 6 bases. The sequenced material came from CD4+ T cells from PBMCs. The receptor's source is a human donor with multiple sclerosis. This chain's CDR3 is CSFSRGGGQSEAFF. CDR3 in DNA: TGCAGCTTCTCCCGCGGGGGCGGGCAGTCTGAAGCTTTCTTT.